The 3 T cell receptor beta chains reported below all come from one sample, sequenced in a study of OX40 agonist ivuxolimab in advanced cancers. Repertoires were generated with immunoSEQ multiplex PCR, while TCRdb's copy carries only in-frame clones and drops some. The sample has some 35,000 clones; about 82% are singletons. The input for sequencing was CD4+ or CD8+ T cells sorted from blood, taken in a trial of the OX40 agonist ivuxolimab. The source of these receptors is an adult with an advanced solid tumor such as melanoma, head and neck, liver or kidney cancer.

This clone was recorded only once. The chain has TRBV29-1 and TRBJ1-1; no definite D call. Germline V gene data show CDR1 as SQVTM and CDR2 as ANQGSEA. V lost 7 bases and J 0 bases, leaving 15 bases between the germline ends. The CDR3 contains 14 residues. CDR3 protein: CSALSQHMNTEAFF. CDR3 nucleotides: TGCAGCGCCTTAAGCCAGCACATGAACACTGAAGCTTTCTTT.

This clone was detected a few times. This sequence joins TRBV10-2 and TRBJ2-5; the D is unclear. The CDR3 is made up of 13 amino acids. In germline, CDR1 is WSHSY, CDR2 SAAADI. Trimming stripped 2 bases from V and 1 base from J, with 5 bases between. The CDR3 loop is CASSENGQETQYF. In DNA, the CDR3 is TGCGCCAGCAGTGAGAACGGCCAAGAGACCCAGTACTTC.

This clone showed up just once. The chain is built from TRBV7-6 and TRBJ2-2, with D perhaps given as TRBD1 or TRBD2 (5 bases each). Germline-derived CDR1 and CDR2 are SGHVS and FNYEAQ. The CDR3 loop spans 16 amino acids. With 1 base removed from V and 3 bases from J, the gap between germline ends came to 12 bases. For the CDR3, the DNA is TGTGCCAGCAGCTTAGTGCCAGGGACGGACACCGGGGAGCTGTTTTTT. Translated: CASSLVPGTDTGELFF.